This is a list of T cell receptor beta chains from one sample in a study of T cells in Graves' hyperthyroidism and ophthalmopathy. TCRdb re-called the multiplex PCR reads with MiXCR, one entry per CDR3 protein. The table lists 550,000 to 600,000 distinct CDR3 sequences, 14% of them singletons. Source material: blood. The source is a woman aged 18-29 years with Graves' ophthalmopathy. The CDR3 runs from the conserved cysteine through the conserved F or W. A D gene is named only where the DNA matches it firmly. A row's size may be missing; if present it is once, few, many or a size class.

v_gene	d_gene	abundance	j_gene	CDR3nt	CDR3aa
TRBV7-8	.	many	TRBJ1-1	TGTGCCAGCAGCCCAAGGACGGCTACGAACACTGAAGCTTTCTTT	CASSPRTATNTEAFF
TRBV11-2	.	many	TRBJ1-2	TGTGCCAGCAGCTTAGCCGCCAGCCACTATGGCTACACCTTC	CASSLAASHYGYTF
TRBV2	.	.	TRBJ2-1	TGTGCCAGCAGGGGATATATAGGCTTCTTTGAGCAGTTCTTC	CASRGYIGFFEQFF
TRBV6-5	TRBD1	.	TRBJ2-7	TGTGCCAGCAGTGACTCGGGACAGGGCTACGAGCAGTACTTC	CASSDSGQGYEQYF
TRBV27	.	few	TRBJ2-1	TGTGCCAGCAGTCCTCAGTGGAATGAGCAGTTCTTC	CASSPQWNEQFF
TRBV11-3	.	many	TRBJ1-4	TGTGCCAGCAGCTCGCGCCCTACGGCCCGGGGAGGTGAAAAACTGTTTTTT	CASSSRPTARGGEKLFF
TRBV7-9	.	few	TRBJ2-7	TGTGCCAGCAGCTTAGGGGCAGGGAGGAGATACGAGCAGTACTTC	CASSLGAGRRYEQYF
TRBV12-3/TRBV12-4	.	.	TRBJ2-2	TGTGCCAGTGGGGGGGGGGGCGGGAACACCGGGGAGCTGTTTTTT	CASGGGGGNTGELFF
TRBV4-3	TRBD1	few	TRBJ2-7	TGCGCCAGCAGCCAAGATCAGGGACAGTCCTACGAGCAGTACTTC	CASSQDQGQSYEQYF
TRBV7-3	.	.	TRBJ1-2	TGTGCCAGCAGCCCGCACAGGGACTATGGCTACACCTTC	CASSPHRDYGYTF
TRBV2	.	few	TRBJ2-3	TGTGCCAGCTCGGAGGACATGCGCTCGGTAGATACGCAGTATTTT	CASSEDMRSVDTQYF
TRBV12-3/TRBV12-4	.	many	TRBJ1-3	TGTGCCAGCAGTTTCCGGGGCTCTGGAAACACCATATATTTT	CASSFRGSGNTIYF
TRBV12-3/TRBV12-4	TRBD2	many	TRBJ2-1	TGTGCCAGCATCCTGGGGGAACTAGCGGGAGTCGGGAATGAGCAGTTCTTC	CASILGELAGVGNEQFF
TRBV9	TRBD1	few	TRBJ1-1	TGTGCCAGCAGCGAGGACAGGGGAAACCTAAACACTGAAGCTTTCTTT	CASSEDRGNLNTEAFF
TRBV15	.	many	TRBJ2-5	TGTGCCACCAGCAGAGATGGGGGGACTGGGTTTAAAAAGACCCAGTACTTC	CATSRDGGTGFKKTQYF
TRBV6-2/TRBV6-3	.	many	TRBJ2-1	TGTGCCAGCAGTTACTCCCACGAGCAGTTCTTC	CASSYSHEQFF
TRBV5-6	.	many	TRBJ2-3	TGTGCCAGCAGCGGGGGGATCACAGATACGCAGTATTTT	CASSGGITDTQYF
TRBV4-3	TRBD1	.	TRBJ1-1	TGCGCCAGCAGCCAAGATTCGAAAGGGGGCTCACGATTGAACACTGAAGCTTTCTTT	CASSQDSKGGSRLNTEAFF
TRBV7-8	.	.	TRBJ1-5	TGTGCCAGCAGCCCCACTCGGATGTATAGCAATCAGCCCCAGCATTTT	CASSPTRMYSNQPQHF
TRBV28	.	many	TRBJ2-7	TGTGCCAGCAGCCAACCCCCAGCATACGAGCAGTACTTC	CASSQPPAYEQYF
TRBV30	TRBD1	many	TRBJ1-2	TGTGCCTGGAGTGCCCAGGGGGGAGGCTACACCTTC	CAWSAQGGGYTF
TRBV7-6	.	.	TRBJ2-3	TGTGCCAGCAGCTTAGTTGCTAGGCCTCCTAGCACAGATACGCAGTATTTT	CASSLVARPPSTDTQYF
TRBV19	.	.	TRBJ1-1	TGTGCCAGTAGACCGATGCAGGGCACTGAAGCTTTCTTT	CASRPMQGTEAFF
TRBV20-1	.	many	TRBJ2-7	TGCAGTGCTAGAGGGGGGACCCGCTCCTACGAGCAGTACTTC	CSARGGTRSYEQYF
TRBV9	TRBD1	.	TRBJ2-4	TGTGCCAGCAACCCCACAGGGGGCAACATTCAGTACTTC	CASNPTGGNIQYF
TRBV4-3	.	many	TRBJ2-1	TGCGCCATCCGAAAATTCCGGGACATAGCTTACAATGAGCAGTTCTTC	CAIRKFRDIAYNEQFF
TRBV6-1	.	.	TRBJ2-3	TGTGCCAGCCGACTAGGCGGGAACACAGATACGCAGTATTTT	CASRLGGNTDTQYF
TRBV6-2/TRBV6-3	TRBD2	.	TRBJ2-7	TGTGCCAGCAGCACCGGGACTAGCGGGAAGACCTACGAGCAGTACTTC	CASSTGTSGKTYEQYF
TRBV7-8	.	many	TRBJ1-2	TGTGCCAGCAGCTTATCCCGGGACATTGGCTACACCTTC	CASSLSRDIGYTF
TRBV7-2	TRBD1	many	TRBJ1-2	TGTGCCAGCAGCTTAGGCAGGGGGCTAATCAGGGGCTACACCTTC	CASSLGRGLIRGYTF
TRBV28	TRBD1	many	TRBJ1-1	TGTGCCAGCAGTTTATGGAAACAGGGGGCCTTAGGTGGTGAAGCTTTCTTT	CASSLWKQGALGGEAFF
TRBV6-5	TRBD1	few	TRBJ2-7	TGTGCCAGCAGTTTATCCGGGACAGGGGGACCCTACGAGCAGTACTTC	CASSLSGTGGPYEQYF
TRBV20-1	TRBD2	many	TRBJ2-7	TGCAGTGCTAGAGATCGGAATAGCGGGAGTCAGAAGCAGTACTTC	CSARDRNSGSQKQYF
TRBV19	TRBD1	few	TRBJ2-1	TGTGCCAGTACCGTTGACAGGGGGAACTACAATGAGCAGTTCTTC	CASTVDRGNYNEQFF
TRBV20-1	.	many	TRBJ1-1	TGCAGTGTAAACAGGTTGATGAACACTGAAGCTTTCTTT	CSVNRLMNTEAFF
TRBV5-1	TRBD1	many	TRBJ2-1	TGCGCCAGCAGCTCCTCGGACAGGAGCTCCTACAATGAGCAGTTCTTC	CASSSSDRSSYNEQFF